The 20 T cell receptor beta chains listed next were all sequenced from one sample in a study of cytomegalovirus exposure and HLA in healthy donors. Some clones are missing from TCRdb's copy, which holds only in-frame ones; the method was immunoSEQ multiplex PCR. Among about 160,000 clones listed, around 92% were seen once. The sample consisted of PBMCs. The receptors shown here come from a man between 18 and 29 years old in good health and CMV-seropositive.

This clone was counted a few times. This rearrangement joins TRBV15 to TRBJ2-4, with TRBD2 identical over 10 bases. CDR1 is LNHNV and CDR2 is YYDKDF in the germline V gene (reference sequence). The V and J ends lost 0 bases and 5 bases, in that order; junction bases with no gene match: 10. The CDR3 has 18 amino acids. CDR3 DNA: TGTGCCACCAGCAGAGATAGTGCACTAGCGGGACGGGAAAACATTCAGTACTTC. Its protein product is CATSRDSALAGRENIQYF.

In its sample, this clone was seen once. This sequence joins TRBV12-5 and TRBJ1-5, with 9 bases identical to TRBD1. This CDR3 is built from 17 residues. Losses at the gene ends were 0 bases for V and 4 bases for J; bases not matched to a gene: 7. CDR1 and CDR2 (germline): LGHNT, FRNRAP. In DNA form, the CDR3 reads TGTGCTAGTGGTTTGGTACTCGGGGGACAGGGTAATCAGCCCCAGCATTTT. Translated: CASGLVLGGQGNQPQHF.

The chain is built from TRBV30 and TRBJ1-1; D is unresolved. The CDR3 has 13 residues. Germline V gene sequence: CDR1 GTSNPN, CDR2 SVGIG (reference sequence). V gave up 4 bases and J gave up 3 bases, with 12 bases separating them. The CDR3, as DNA: TGTGCCTGGAAACTAGACCGTGACACTGAAGCTTTCTTT. Protein: CAWKLDRDTEAFF.

This chain links TRBV2 with TRBJ2-1, with a possible D match to TRBD1 (5 bases). Germline loops: CDR1 SNHLY, CDR2 FYNNEI. V was clipped by 7 bases and J by 2 bases, with 18 bases between them. There are 16 residues in the CDR3. The CDR3 DNA reads as TGTGCCAGCAAGGGGTCTCCCGCGGAGACCTACAATGAGCAGTTCTTC. It translates to CASKGSPAETYNEQFF.

In this sample, this clone turned up once. V gene TRBV19 combines with J gene TRBJ1-2; possible D gene TRBD1, 6 bases. CDR1 and CDR2 (germline): LNHDA, SQIVND (reference sequence). V lost 7 bases to trimming and J lost 3 bases, with 15 bases between them. This CDR3 has 14 residues. The CDR3 nucleotides are TGTGCCAGTACCCCCTCCGGGGGGCACTATGGCTACACCTTC. Protein product: CASTPSGGHYGYTF.

The V and J genes are TRBV7-9 and TRBJ1-1; 10 bases align to TRBD1. The CDR3 totals 15 residues. CDR1 and CDR2 from the germline V gene are SEHNR and FQNEAQ (reference sequence). V was pared by 5 bases and J by 3 bases, with 6 bases of the junction left unmatched. CDR3 in DNA: TGTGCCAGCAGCCCACGACAGGGGGCCGACACTGAAGCTTTCTTT. Its translation is CASSPRQGADTEAFF.

The table lists this clone with a few counts. The chain couples TRBV5-6 to TRBJ2-4, with TRBD2 matching 10 bases. Trimming took 2 bases from V and 7 from J; bases not matched to a gene: 3. This CDR3 region has 14 residues. CDR1 and CDR2 from the germline V gene are SGHDT and YYEEEE. CDR3 protein: CASSLAGGPNIQYF. The CDR3 bases are TGTGCCAGCAGCTTAGCGGGAGGGCCCAACATTCAGTACTTC.

This clone was recorded once. The genes are TRBV5-5 and TRBJ2-3; D possibly corresponds to TRBD1 (6 bases). The germline V gene has CDR1 SGHKS and CDR2 YYEKEE (reference sequence). The ends were cut back, 1 base at V and 4 bases at J, with 10 bases in the middle. The CDR3 totals 14 residues. DNA for the CDR3: TGTGCCAGCAGCTTGACTCCAGGGGCAGATACGCAGTATTTT. Translated, it gives CASSLTPGADTQYF. The full variable domain, its missing parts supplied by reference TRBV5-5 and TRBJ2-3, is DAGVTQSPTHLIKTRGQQVTLRCSPISGHKSVSWYQQVLGQGPQFIFQYYEKEERGRGNFPDRFSARQFPNYSSELNVNALLLGDSALYLCASSLTPGADTQYFGPGTRLTVL.

The rearrangement joins TRBV18 to TRBJ2-7, with 14 bases identical to TRBD2. Germline V gene sequence: CDR1 KGHSH, CDR2 LQKENI. The CDR3 extends over 17 amino acids. V shed 4 bases and J 1 base; nucleotides not matched to a gene: 6. The CDR3 DNA sequence: TGTGCCAGCTCACAGAGGACTAGCGGGAGGCAATCCTACGAGCAGTACTTC. Residues: CASSQRTSGRQSYEQYF.

The V gene is TRBV19, the J gene TRBJ2-1; 8 bases fit TRBD2. CDR1 and CDR2 (germline): LNHDA, SQIVND (reference sequence). There are 15 residues in the CDR3. The trim removed 4 bases at V and 2 bases at J, leaving 4 bases unmatched. The CDR3 loop is CASSTPGLAYNEQFF. DNA of the CDR3: TGTGCCAGTAGTACTCCGGGACTAGCCTACAATGAGCAGTTCTTC.

This clone was found once. This chain connects TRBV6-6 to TRBJ2-1; 8 nucleotides align to TRBD1. The CDR3 contains 15 residues. Germline assignment: CDR1 MNHNY and CDR2 SVGAGI (reference sequence). V trimming: 7 bases; J trimming: 7 bases; junction bases outside the gene matches: 12. The CDR3 DNA reads TGTGCCAGCACCGACCGACAGGGGAATTGGAATGAGCAGTTCTTC. Translating gives CASTDRQGNWNEQFF.

This clone was counted only a few times. This chain joins TRBV7-9 and TRBJ2-2, with D unclear. Trimming removed 5 bases from V and 4 bases from J, with 11 bases in between. The CDR3 is 14 amino acids. Germline V gene lookup returns CDR1 SEHNR and CDR2 FQNEAQ (reference sequence). Here the CDR3 reads CASSPRHSTGELFF. The CDR3 DNA reads as TGTGCCAGCAGCCCCAGACACTCCACCGGGGAGCTGTTTTTT.

The chain has TRBV6-1 and TRBJ1-1; 7 bases match TRBD1. The length of the CDR3 is 14 residues. Germline loops: CDR1 MNHNS, CDR2 SASEGT. The junction had 6 bases not matched to a gene; V was cut back by 5 bases and J by 3 bases. The CDR3 is CASSIGGADTEAFF. The CDR3, as DNA: TGTGCCAGCAGTATAGGGGGCGCGGACACTGAAGCTTTCTTT.

The chain links TRBV30 to TRBJ1-2; unclear D gene. There are 12 residues in the CDR3. Trimming removed 0 bases at V and 8 bases at J, with 10 bases between. Germline V gives CDR1 GTSNPN, CDR2 SVGIG (reference sequence). The CDR3 bases are TGTGCCTGGAGTGTAGCGGGGAACGGCTACACCTTC. It codes for CAWSVAGNGYTF.

The V and J genes are TRBV7-2 and TRBJ2-1; 11 nucleotides align to TRBD2. The CDR3 spans 15 residues. Germline V lookup: CDR1 SGHTA, CDR2 FQGNSA. V lost 4 bases and J lost 6; bases outside the gene matches: 5. The CDR3 bases are TGTGCCAGCAGCTCACTAGCGGGAGTAAGCAATGAGCAGTTCTTC. Amino acid sequence: CASSSLAGVSNEQFF.

This clone was seen only once. The J gene is TRBJ2-2, the V gene TRBV14; possibly TRBD1 for D (5 bases). Per the germline V gene, CDR1 is SGHDN and CDR2 is FVKESK. This CDR3 is 19 amino acids long. V gave up 0 bases and J gave up 0 bases, with 17 bases separating them. This CDR3 reads CASSQEPRGHSANTGELFF. The CDR3 nucleotides read TGTGCCAGCAGCCAAGAGCCTCGAGGACATTCCGCGAACACCGGGGAGCTGTTTTTT.

The chain employs TRBV15 and TRBJ2-2; 10 nucleotides match TRBD2. The CDR3 is 16 amino acids. CDR1 and CDR2 (germline): LNHNV, YYDKDF (reference sequence). V dropped 3 bases and J dropped 7; count of bases not matched to a gene: 8. Here the CDR3 DNA reads TGTGCCACCAGCAGTGGACTAGCGGTGGGGATCGGGGAGCTGTTTTTT. Protein product: CATSSGLAVGIGELFF.

The V call is TRBV7-8, the J call TRBJ2-1; 12 nucleotides align to TRBD2. Trimming removed 3 bases from V and 3 bases from J; junction bases left unmatched: 3. CDR1 is SGHVS and CDR2 is FQNEAQ in the germline V gene. The CDR3 sequence is 16 residues long. As DNA, the CDR3 is TGTGCCAGCAGCTTGACTAGCGGGAGAATCTACAATGAGCAGTTCTTC. Protein sequence: CASSLTSGRIYNEQFF.

The CDR3 spells CASSTTSGSYEQYF. The CDR3, as DNA: TGTGCCAGCAGTACGACTAGCGGCTCCTACGAGCAGTACTTC. The gene calls are TRBV28 and TRBJ2-7, with 9 bases identical to TRBD2. CDR3 length: 14 amino acids. Unmatched junction bases numbered 2, after V lost 5 bases and J lost 0 bases. Germline assignment: CDR1 MDHEN and CDR2 SYDVKM.

J is TRBJ1-1 and V is TRBV7-9; 12 bases fit TRBD1. Germline trimming cut 3 bases from V and 2 bases from J; bases unmatched to any gene: 1. CDR1 and CDR2 from the germline V gene are SEHNR and FQNEAQ (reference sequence). The CDR3 contains 15 residues. CDR3 nucleotides: TGTGCCAGCAGCTTCGGGACAGGGGGCAACACTGAAGCTTTCTTT. Its protein product is CASSFGTGGNTEAFF.